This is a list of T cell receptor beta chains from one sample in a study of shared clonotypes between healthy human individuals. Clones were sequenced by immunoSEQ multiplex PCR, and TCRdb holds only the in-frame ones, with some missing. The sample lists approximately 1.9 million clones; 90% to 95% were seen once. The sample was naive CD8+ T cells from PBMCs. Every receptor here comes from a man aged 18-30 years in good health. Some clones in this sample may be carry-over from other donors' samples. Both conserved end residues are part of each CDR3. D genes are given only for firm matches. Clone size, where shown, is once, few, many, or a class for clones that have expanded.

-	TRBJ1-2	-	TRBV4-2	CASSQDRYGVGDGYTF	TGTGCCAGCAGCCAAGATCGGTATGGGGTTGGAGATGGCTACACCTTC
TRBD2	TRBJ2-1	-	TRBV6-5	CASSLLAGGPNEQFF	TGTGCCAGCAGCCTCCTAGCGGGAGGACCCAATGAGCAGTTCTTC
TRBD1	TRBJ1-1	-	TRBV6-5	CASSFGTGLNTEAFF	TGTGCCAGCAGTTTCGGGACAGGGCTGAACACTGAAGCTTTCTTT
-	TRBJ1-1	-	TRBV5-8	CASSSTLQGLNTEAFF	TGTGCCAGCAGCTCTACCTTACAGGGCCTGAACACTGAAGCTTTCTTT
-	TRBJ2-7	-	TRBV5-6	CASSFSLNTFYEQYF	TGTGCCAGCAGCTTCTCCCTCAATACGTTCTACGAGCAGTACTTC
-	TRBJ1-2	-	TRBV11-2	CASSFGVGENYGYTF	TGTGCCAGCAGCTTTGGGGTGGGAGAGAACTATGGCTACACCTTC
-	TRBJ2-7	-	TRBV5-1	CASSLRPSGYEQYF	TGCGCCAGCAGCTTGAGGCCCTCAGGCTACGAGCAGTACTTC
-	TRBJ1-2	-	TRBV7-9	CASRSGTANYGYTF	TGTGCCAGCAGGTCAGGGACGGCTAACTATGGCTACACCTTC
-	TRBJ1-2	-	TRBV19	CAIREQGDYGYTF	TGTGCCATCCGAGAACAGGGCGACTATGGCTACACCTTC
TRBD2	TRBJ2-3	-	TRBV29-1	CSVEVPGLAGDTQYF	TGCAGCGTTGAGGTACCGGGACTAGCGGGAGATACGCAGTATTTT
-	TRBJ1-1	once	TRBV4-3	CASSQDGEPVNTEAFF	TGCGCCAGCAGCCAGGACGGAGAACCCGTGAACACTGAAGCTTTCTTT
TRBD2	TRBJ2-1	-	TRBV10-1	CASSESLADNEQFF	TGCGCCAGCAGTGAGTCCCTAGCGGACAATGAGCAGTTCTTC
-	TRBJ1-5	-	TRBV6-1	CATRDSNQPQHF	TGTGCCACCAGAGACAGCAATCAGCCCCAGCATTTT
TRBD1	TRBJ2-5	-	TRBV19	CASRLGTDLQETQYF	TGTGCCAGTAGACTCGGGACAGACTTACAAGAGACCCAGTACTTC
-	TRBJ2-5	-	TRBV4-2	CASSLEDPFETQYF	TGTGCCAGCAGCCTTGAGGACCCTTTTGAGACCCAGTACTTC
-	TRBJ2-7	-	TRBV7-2	CASSLTRLNTYEQYF	TGTGCCAGCAGCTTAACCAGACTCAATACCTACGAGCAGTACTTC
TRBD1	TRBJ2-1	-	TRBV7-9	CASSSDGTGVGNEQFF	TGTGCCAGCAGCTCTGACGGGACAGGGGTGGGGAATGAGCAGTTCTTC
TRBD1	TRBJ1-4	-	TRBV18	CASSPDRVTNEKLFF	TGTGCCAGCTCACCTGACAGGGTTACTAATGAAAAACTGTTTTTT
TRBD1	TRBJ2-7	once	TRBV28	CASSWGQGHEQYF	TGTGCCAGCAGTTGGGGACAGGGCCACGAGCAGTACTTC
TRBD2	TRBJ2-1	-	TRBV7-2	CASSWTSGEGNEQFF	TGTGCCAGCAGCTGGACTAGCGGGGAGGGCAATGAGCAGTTCTTC
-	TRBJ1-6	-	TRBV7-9	CASSLQGPYNSPLHF	TGTGCCAGCAGCTTACAGGGGCCTTATAATTCACCCCTCCACTTT
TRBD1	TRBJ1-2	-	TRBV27	CASSFGTGGNYGYTF	TGTGCCAGCAGTTTCGGGACAGGGGGCAACTATGGCTACACCTTC
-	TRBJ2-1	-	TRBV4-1	CASSLPLTNEQFF	TGCGCCAGCAGCCTCCCCCTCACCAATGAGCAGTTCTTC